These 27 T cell receptor beta chains were sequenced from one sample in a study of T cells in tuberculosis. Profiling relied on immunoSEQ multiplex PCR, and the TCRdb table lists in-frame clones only, not all of them. The data show roughly 41,000 clones, with almost 95% seen just once and 9.5% to 13% held by the top ten. The sequencing sample was made of PBMCs. The source is a donor aged 10-30 years with latent tuberculosis or without tuberculosis infection. Some clones in this sample may be carry-over from other donors' samples.

CDR3 amino acids: CASSQDHSGGAYEQFF. The CDR3 bases are TGCGCCAGCAGCCAAGATCATAGCGGGGGGGCCTATGAGCAGTTCTTC. The chain has TRBV4-3 and TRBJ2-1; 11 bases map to TRBD2. With V trimmed by 0 bases and J by 8 bases, 6 bases remained unmatched. The CDR3 runs 16 residues. Germline CDR1 and CDR2: LGHNA and YSLEER.

The genes are TRBV4-1 and TRBJ1-5; D remains unclear. With 2 bases removed from V and 10 bases from J, the gap between germline ends came to 18 bases. Looked up from germline, CDR1 is MGHRA and CDR2 is YSYEKL. CDR3 length: 15 residues. The CDR3 DNA is TGCGCCAGCAGCCAATATAACAGAGCAATAGAACCCCAGCATTTT. This sequence encodes CASSQYNRAIEPQHF.

This chain links TRBV5-4 with TRBJ1-2; TRBD1 matches 7 bases. CDR1 SGHNT and CDR2 YYREEE come from the germline V gene (reference sequence). V shed 4 bases and J 6 bases; nucleotides not matched to a gene: 6. The CDR3 length is 13 residues. The CDR3 bases are TGTGCCAGCAGCCCGGACAGGCTTAATGGCTACACCTTC. Protein product: CASSPDRLNGYTF.

The CDR3 sequence is CASNTRTPTNEKLFF. In nucleotides, the CDR3 is TGTGCCAGCAACACGCGGACACCAACTAATGAAAAACTGTTTTTT. V and J are TRBV28 and TRBJ1-4; perhaps TRBD1 as D (5 bases). Trimming cost V 7 bases and J 0 bases, with 12 bases left between them. The length of the CDR3 is 15 residues. Germline-derived CDR1 and CDR2 are MDHEN and SYDVKM.

V and J are TRBV28 and TRBJ2-7, with TRBD1 identical over 7 bases. V lost 4 bases and J lost 3; bases outside the gene matches: 12. The CDR3 contains 16 residues. Germline CDR1 reads MDHEN; CDR2 reads SYDVKM. The CDR3 protein is CASSSEGQPGYYEQYF. The CDR3 nucleotides read TGTGCCAGCAGTTCAGAGGGACAGCCAGGGTACTACGAGCAGTACTTC.

The chain joins TRBV28 to TRBJ2-7; TRBD1 might be the D (5 bases). The germline V gene encodes CDR1 MDHEN and CDR2 SYDVKM. This CDR3 spans 17 amino acids. V dropped 2 bases and J dropped 0 bases, with 17 bases sitting between them. The chain's CDR3 is CASSLDQGPPSSYEQYF. For the CDR3, the DNA is TGTGCCAGCAGTTTAGATCAGGGCCCCCCCAGCTCCTACGAGCAGTACTTC.

The chain uses TRBV7-9 and TRBJ1-2, with D possibly matching TRBD1 (6 bases). Trimming took 5 bases from V and 5 from J, leaving 12 bases between them. This CDR3 has 13 residues. Looked up from germline, CDR1 is SEHNR and CDR2 is FQNEAQ (reference sequence). Written as DNA, the CDR3 is TGTGCCAGCAGCCCTCGGGGGGCATATGGCTACACCTTC. Its translation: CASSPRGAYGYTF.

This CDR3 is CASSQEAYQPSNEQFF. The DNA for the CDR3 is TGCGCCAGCAGCCAAGAAGCCTACCAACCTTCCAATGAGCAGTTCTTC. The chain links TRBV4-3 to TRBJ2-1; D is undetermined. Germline CDR1 reads LGHNA; CDR2 reads YSLEER. V shed 0 bases and J shed 6 bases, with 15 bases lying between them. The CDR3 spans 16 residues.

Here the CDR3 DNA reads TGTGCCAGCAGCTTGCCCCTCAGCAGGGAGACCCAGTACTTC. This encodes CASSLPLSRETQYF. J is TRBJ2-5 and V is TRBV5-6; no clear D. V lost 1 base to trimming and J lost 5 bases, with 12 bases between them. CDR1 is SGHDT and CDR2 is YYEEEE in the germline V gene. This CDR3 has 14 residues.

V and J are TRBV4-3 and TRBJ2-7; D is undetermined. This CDR3 has 15 amino acids. Germline assignment: CDR1 LGHNA and CDR2 YSLEER. V lost 2 bases to trimming and J lost 0 bases, with 11 bases between them. The CDR3 reads CASSQRGSYSYEQYF. In DNA, the CDR3 is TGCGCCAGCAGCCAACGCGGCAGTTACTCCTACGAGCAGTACTTC.

V and J are TRBV6-1 and TRBJ1-6; 8 bases align to TRBD1. Germline-derived CDR1 and CDR2 are MNHNS and SASEGT. V lost 4 bases, J lost 5 bases, and 4 bases stayed unmatched. The CDR3 has 15 residues. DNA for the CDR3: TGTGCCAGCAGTGCACAGACAGGGGATAATTCACCCCTCCACTTT. It translates to CASSAQTGDNSPLHF.

This chain links TRBV6-1 with TRBJ1-1; 10 nucleotides match TRBD1. The CDR3 is 15 amino acids. CDR1 and CDR2 from the germline V gene are MNHNS and SASEGT. V lost 5 bases, J lost 5 bases, and 8 bases stayed unmatched. This CDR3 reads CASSKGQGFRTEAFF. The CDR3 bases are TGTGCCAGCAGTAAGGGACAGGGGTTTAGGACTGAAGCTTTCTTT.

This chain joins TRBV10-3 and TRBJ2-7; 7 bases agree with TRBD2. The trim removed 3 bases at V and 5 bases at J, leaving 7 bases unmatched. From germline, CDR1 is ENHRY and CDR2 SYGVKD. This CDR3 is built from 14 residues. DNA for the CDR3: TGTGCCATCAGTGACCCGGGGGGAGTGGACGAGCAGTACTTC. Its translation: CAISDPGGVDEQYF.

This clone was recorded only once. V gene TRBV14 combines with J gene TRBJ2-1; 7 bases are shared with TRBD2. The junction had 10 bases not matched to a gene; V was cut back by 3 bases and J by 8 bases. CDR3 length equals 15 residues. Germline assignment: CDR1 SGHDN and CDR2 FVKESK. The DNA of the CDR3 is TGTGCCAGCAGCCACCCTGCGCTGGGAGGGGATGAGCAGTTCTTC. Its translation: CASSHPALGGDEQFF.

V is TRBV11-2 and J is TRBJ1-1; the D is unclear. CDR1 and CDR2 from the germline V gene are SGHAT and FQNNGV. Trimming shortened V by 6 bases and J by 11 bases, and 19 bases separated the two germline ends. CDR3 size: 13 residues. For the CDR3, the DNA is TGTGCCAGCAGGGGAGGGAGGGCGTTCGGGGCTTTCTTT. Translating gives CASRGGRAFGAFF.

V and J are TRBV2 and TRBJ2-1; 9 bases are shared with TRBD2. Germline V gene lookup returns CDR1 SNHLY and CDR2 FYNNEI. With 7 bases clipped from V and 7 bases from J, the junction kept 14 bases outside the gene matches. This CDR3 spans 16 amino acids. The CDR3 DNA is TGTGCCAGCACCAAGATGTGGCTAGCGGGACGGAATGAGCAGTTCTTC. Its protein product is CASTKMWLAGRNEQFF.

The chain has TRBV7-8 and TRBJ1-3, with no clear D. V lost 5 bases and J 2 bases, leaving 25 bases between the germline ends. The germline CDR1 and CDR2 sequences are SGHVS and FQNEAQ. This CDR3 has 19 residues. CDR3 protein: CASSPFIYDGDDPGNTIYF. CDR3 coding DNA: TGTGCCAGCAGCCCCTTCATTTACGACGGAGACGATCCTGGAAACACCATATATTTT.

This chain links TRBV20-1 with TRBJ2-3; D remains unclear. V was shortened by 3 bases and J by 3 bases, with 4 bases between the two germline ends. The germline CDR1 and CDR2 sequences are DFQATT and SNEGSKA (reference sequence). The CDR3 runs 11 residues. CDR3 residues: CSASMTDTQYF. The CDR3 coding sequence is TGCAGTGCTAGTATGACAGATACGCAGTATTTT.

The chain joins TRBV11-2 to TRBJ2-7, with 13 bases lining up with TRBD2. CDR3 length: 15 amino acids. J gave up 4 bases and V 4 bases, and 4 bases lay outside the gene matches. Germline V lookup: CDR1 SGHAT, CDR2 FQNNGV. The DNA for the CDR3 is TGTGCCAGCAGCTCCGGGACTAGCGGGAATTACGAGCAGTACTTC. Its translation: CASSSGTSGNYEQYF. Together with reference TRBV11-2 and TRBJ2-7, the CDR3 gives the full variable domain: EAGVAQSPRYKIIEKRQSVAFWCNPISGHATLYWYQQILGQGPKLLIQFQNNGVVDDSQLPKDRFSAERLKGVDSTLKIQPAKLEDSAVYLCASSSGTSGNYEQYFGPGTRLTVT.

The CDR3 reads CSVRDRGYEQYF. The DNA of the CDR3 is TGCAGCGTTCGGGACAGGGGATACGAGCAGTACTTC. V usage is TRBV29-1 and J usage is TRBJ2-7; 10 nucleotides align to TRBD1. Germline CDR1 SQVTM, CDR2 ANQGSEA. The V gene end was trimmed by 5 bases and the J gene end by 4 bases; junction bases not matched to a gene: 2. The CDR3 is 12 amino acids.

The chain combines TRBV13 with TRBJ2-2; 8 bases line up with TRBD2. There are 15 residues in the CDR3. Germline V lookup: CDR1 PRHDT, CDR2 FYEKMQ (reference sequence). Trimming at V came to 8 bases and at J to 1 base, leaving 6 bases not matched to a gene. The CDR3: CASLRGAVNTGELFF. Here the CDR3 DNA reads TGTGCCAGCCTGCGGGGGGCCGTGAACACCGGGGAGCTGTTTTTT.

This chain joins TRBV7-9 and TRBJ1-1; TRBD1 might be the D (6 bases). Trimming took off 6 bases at V and 3 bases at J, with 14 bases between the two ends. This CDR3 is 14 amino acids long. The germline V gene encodes CDR1 SEHNR and CDR2 FQNEAQ (reference sequence). The CDR3 spells CASRRTGIDTEAFF. The CDR3, as DNA: TGTGCCAGCAGGCGTACAGGGATAGACACTGAAGCTTTCTTT. The variable domain in full, completed from reference TRBV7-9 and TRBJ1-1, reads DTGVSQNPRHKITKRGQNVTFRCDPISEHNRLYWYRQTLGQGPEFLTYFQNEAQLEKSRLLSDRFSAERPKGSFSTLEIQRTEQGDSAMYLCASRRTGIDTEAFFGQGTRLTVV.

This chain joins TRBV6-5 and TRBJ2-6; D call uncertain. Trimming took off 7 bases at V and 4 bases at J, with 11 bases between the two ends. Germline V gene lookup returns CDR1 MNHEY and CDR2 SVGAGI. The CDR3 spans 14 residues. CDR3 protein: CASTALTGANVLTF. The CDR3 nucleotides are TGTGCCAGCACAGCACTGACAGGGGCCAACGTCCTGACTTTC.

The rearrangement joins TRBV25-1 to TRBJ2-5, with 7 bases that match TRBD1. Trimming at V came to 3 bases and at J to 2 bases, leaving 3 bases not matched to a gene. The CDR3 runs to 14 residues. CDR1 and CDR2 from the germline V gene are MGHDK and SYGVNS. The CDR3 bases are TGTGCCAGCAGTGACTCGGGACAGCAAGAGACCCAGTACTTC. This gives the protein CASSDSGQQETQYF.

A remark on this clone: Germline is not matched at one junction end, which may reflect a read error. The V and J genes are TRBV5-1 and TRBJ2-5; 7 bases are shared with TRBD2. The CDR3 covers 13 residues. The germline gives CDR1 SGHRS, CDR2 YFSETQ. As DNA, the CDR3 is TGCGCCAGCAGGTTGGGAGGGATTGAGACCCAGTACTTC. This codes for CASRLGGIETQYF.

This clone was seen only once. J is TRBJ2-2 and V is TRBV27; 9 bases align to TRBD1. Germline loops: CDR1 MNHEY, CDR2 SMNVEV (reference sequence). The CDR3 is made up of 16 amino acids. V lost 4 bases and J lost 4; bases outside the gene matches: 7. The DNA for the CDR3 is TGTGCCAGCAGTTCCCTACCGACAGGGGGCACCGGGGAGCTGTTTTTT. This codes for CASSSLPTGGTGELFF.

J is TRBJ2-2 and V is TRBV23-1; the match to TRBD1 covers 10 bases. TRBV23-1 is treated as an ORF (open reading frame) with a function not yet certain. The CDR3 has 17 amino acids. After removal of 7 bases from V and 7 bases from J, the junction contained 15 bases not matched to a gene. This CDR3 is CASTLLPGQGRDGELFF. DNA for the CDR3: TGCGCCAGCACCCTCCTCCCGGGACAGGGGCGGGACGGGGAGCTGTTTTTT.